The 22 T cell receptor beta chains in this list originate from one sample, sequenced in a study of cytomegalovirus exposure and HLA in healthy donors. Generated by immunoSEQ multiplex PCR, the TCRdb table keeps only in-frame clones and is missing some. This table has a few hundred thousand clones, 75% to 90% appearing once. Sequencing was carried out using PBMCs. The receptors here all came from a woman younger than 30 in good health and CMV-seronegative.

The chain couples TRBV5-6 to TRBJ2-7; D remains ambiguous. This CDR3 has 13 amino acids. Trimming shortened V by 2 bases and J by 2 bases, and 8 bases separated the two germline ends. Germline CDR1 SGHDT, CDR2 YYEEEE. The CDR3, as DNA: TGTGCCAGCAGCTTATTGGCGGCCTACGAGCAGTACTTC. Residues: CASSLLAAYEQYF.

The chain uses TRBV20-1 and TRBJ2-7; D gene uncertain. Trimming took off 5 bases at V and 6 bases at J, with 8 bases between the two ends. CDR3 length: 10 residues. Per the germline V gene, CDR1 is DFQATT and CDR2 is SNEGSKA (reference sequence). The CDR3 region is CSAFLSEQYF. CDR3 nucleotide sequence: TGCAGTGCTTTCCTTTCCGAGCAGTACTTC.

The chain carries TRBV18 and TRBJ1-1; no firm D call. V gave up 3 bases and J gave up 0 bases, with 11 bases separating them. In germline, CDR1 is KGHSH, CDR2 LQKENI. This CDR3 spans 15 amino acids. CDR3 DNA sequence: TGTGCCAGCTCACCCGGACTGGCTTTGAACACTGAAGCTTTCTTT. This sequence encodes CASSPGLALNTEAFF.

The chain employs TRBV4-2 and TRBJ2-7; 12 bases agree with TRBD2. The V segment lost 5 bases and the J segment 5 bases; nucleotides outside the gene matches: 16. The V gene's germline CDR1 is LGHNA and CDR2 YNFKEQ. This CDR3 contains 18 residues. The CDR3 reads CASSAIEAGLAGIDEQYF. CDR3 DNA: TGTGCCAGCAGCGCAATTGAGGCCGGACTAGCGGGAATCGACGAGCAGTACTTC.

The rearrangement uses TRBV5-1 and TRBJ2-7; D may be TRBD2 (5 bases). This CDR3 has 13 residues. The V and J ends lost 2 bases and 5 bases respectively, with 11 bases between them. The germline V gene encodes CDR1 SGHRS and CDR2 YFSETQ. CDR3 in amino acids: CASSFGSEDEQYF. CDR3 bases: TGCGCCAGCAGCTTTGGATCGGAGGACGAGCAGTACTTC.

This clone was counted a single time. The chain uses TRBV7-8 and TRBJ1-4, with D perhaps matching TRBD1 (6 bases). The V end was cut by 5 bases, the J end by 0 bases, with 16 bases between. This CDR3 is 17 amino acids long. Germline values: CDR1 SGHVS, CDR2 FQNEAQ. The CDR3 DNA follows: TGTGCCAGCAGCCCTGACAGGATAGTTCCAACTAATGAAAAACTGTTTTTT. It yields the protein CASSPDRIVPTNEKLFF.

This chain joins TRBV7-3 and TRBJ2-2, with TRBD1 identical over 7 bases. The CDR3 sequence is 13 residues long. CDR1 is SGHTA, CDR2 FQGTGA, per germline. J lost 8 bases, V lost 5 bases, and 5 bases had no gene match. DNA for the CDR3: TGTGCCAGCAGCCCACGACAGGGTGGGGAGCTGTTTTTT. It codes for CASSPRQGGELFF. Combining the CDR3 with reference TRBV7-3 and TRBJ2-2 gives the whole variable domain GAGVSQTPSNKVTEKGKYVELRCDPISGHTALYWYRQSLGQGPEFLIYFQGTGAADDSGLPNDRFFAVRPEGSVSTLKIQRTERGDSAVYLCASSPRQGGELFFGEGSRLTVL.

This rearrangement joins TRBV27 to TRBJ1-2; D not certain. This CDR3 is 13 amino acids long. With 6 bases removed from V and 2 bases from J, the gap between germline ends came to 10 bases. Germline values: CDR1 MNHEY, CDR2 SMNVEV (reference sequence). The DNA for the CDR3 is TGTGCCAGCAGGACCGACAAGAACTATGGCTACACCTTC. It encodes CASRTDKNYGYTF.

The CDR3 sequence: CASSTRTGTRYEQYF. CDR3 bases: TGCGCCAGCAGCACCCGGACAGGGACGCGCTACGAGCAGTACTTC. The chain combines TRBV5-1 with TRBJ2-7, with 8 bases identical to TRBD1. After removal of 4 bases from V and 3 bases from J, the junction contained 9 bases not matched to a gene. Germline V gene sequence: CDR1 SGHRS, CDR2 YFSETQ. This CDR3 region has 15 residues. Full variable domain (rest looked up from reference TRBV5-1 and TRBJ2-7): KAGVTQTPRYLIKTRGQQVTLSCSPISGHRSVSWYQQTPGQGLQFLFEYFSETQRNKGNFPGRFSGRQFSNSRSEMNVSTLELGDSALYLCASSTRTGTRYEQYFGPGTRLTVT.

The CDR3 DNA reads as TGTGCCAGTAGTGACGGCAGGGGTACCTACGAGCAGTACTTC. This codes for CASSDGRGTYEQYF. V gene TRBV19 combines with J gene TRBJ2-7; a possible D gene is TRBD1 (6 bases). V was trimmed by 5 bases and J by 2 bases, leaving 13 bases between them. The germline V gene encodes CDR1 LNHDA and CDR2 SQIVND (reference sequence). This CDR3 has 14 residues.

As regards this clone: Other nucleotide sequences in the sample specify the same CDR3. This chain joins TRBV28 and TRBJ1-2; D is uncertain. The V end was cut by 5 bases, the J end by 5 bases, with 12 bases between. Germline-derived CDR1 and CDR2 are MDHEN and SYDVKM. This CDR3 is 13 amino acids long. The CDR3 nucleotides read TGTGCCAGCAGTCGCGGAGGCGGTTATGGCTACACCTTC. Translating gives CASSRGGGYGYTF.

The chain has TRBV30 and TRBJ1-2, with 12 bases aligning to TRBD1. Trimming at V came to 3 bases and at J to 8 bases, leaving 7 bases not matched to a gene. CDR1 GTSNPN and CDR2 SVGIG come from the germline V gene (reference sequence). This CDR3 is 14 amino acids long. CDR3 in DNA: TGTGCCTGGAGGGGACAGGGGGCGTCGGGAGGCTACACCTTC. Its translation: CAWRGQGASGGYTF.

The chain links TRBV30 to TRBJ1-2, with TRBD1 matching 8 bases. J was trimmed by 6 bases and V by 4 bases; bases with no gene match: 16. CDR3 length equals 16 residues. The germline V gene has CDR1 GTSNPN and CDR2 SVGIG (reference sequence). For the CDR3, the DNA is TGTGCCTGGAAACCCCCAGGGACAGGACCCAGCCATGGCTACACCTTC. Translated: CAWKPPGTGPSHGYTF.

CDR3 in amino acids: CASSPEADIQYF. Here the CDR3 DNA reads TGTGCCAGCTCACCGGAGGCGGACATTCAGTACTTC. V and J are TRBV18 and TRBJ2-4; the D gene is possibly TRBD2 (5 bases). This CDR3 comprises 12 residues. The V end lost 3 bases, the J end lost 8 bases, and 8 bases lay between the germline ends. The germline gives CDR1 KGHSH, CDR2 LQKENI.

The rearrangement uses TRBV4-1 and TRBJ2-3; 13 bases are a match to TRBD2. Trimming removed 3 bases from V and 3 bases from J; junction bases left unmatched: 3. Germline V gene lookup returns CDR1 MGHRA and CDR2 YSYEKL. CDR3 length equals 16 residues. CDR3 in amino acids: CASSHGLAGVTDTQYF. CDR3 coding DNA: TGCGCCAGCAGCCACGGACTAGCGGGAGTTACAGATACGCAGTATTTT.

This sequence joins TRBV7-3 and TRBJ1-1; a possible D gene is TRBD1 (6 bases). Looked up from germline, CDR1 is SGHTA and CDR2 is FQGTGA. Trimming removed 6 bases at V and 5 bases at J, with 13 bases between. The CDR3 length is 13 residues. The CDR3 DNA is TGTGCCAGCAGACAGGGAATGGGGACTGAAGCTTTCTTT. Residues: CASRQGMGTEAFF.

The chain employs TRBV27 and TRBJ1-2; a weak D match, TRBD1 (5 bases). This CDR3 comprises 13 residues. Trimming removed 5 bases at V and 4 bases at J, with 11 bases between. Per germline, CDR1 MNHEY and CDR2 SMNVEV (reference sequence). This CDR3 is CASSTPTAYGYTF. DNA for the CDR3: TGTGCCAGCAGTACCCCGACAGCCTATGGCTACACCTTC.

The chain is built from TRBV6-1 and TRBJ2-7; a possible D gene is TRBD2 (5 bases). V was pared by 6 bases and J by 2 bases, with 14 bases between. Germline assignment: CDR1 MNHNS and CDR2 SASEGT. CDR3 length equals 14 residues. The CDR3 nucleotides are TGTGCCAGCAGCGAAAACGGACTTACCTACGAGCAGTACTTC. This translates into CASSENGLTYEQYF.

The J gene is TRBJ2-1, the V gene TRBV2; 7 positions match TRBD2. The CDR3 totals 18 residues. Germline V gives CDR1 SNHLY, CDR2 FYNNEI. J lost 5 bases, V lost 4 bases, and 17 bases had no gene match. CDR3 DNA sequence: TGTGCCAGCAGTGCCCCCCCGACTAGCCCGGGGCCTGACAATGAGCAGTTCTTC. Protein product: CASSAPPTSPGPDNEQFF. The full variable domain, with the rest looked up from reference TRBV2 and TRBJ2-1, is EPEVTQTPSHQVTQMGQEVILRCVPISNHLYFYWYRQILGQKVEFLVSFYNNEISEKSEIFDDQFSVERPDGSNFTLKIRSTKLEDSAMYFCASSAPPTSPGPDNEQFFGPGTRLTVL.

The chain joins TRBV27 to TRBJ1-2; D gene ambiguous. The CDR3 totals 13 residues. The germline CDR1 and CDR2 sequences are MNHEY and SMNVEV (reference sequence). Trimming cost V 2 bases and J 6 bases, with 10 bases left between them. The CDR3 loop is CASSLIGGNGYTF. The CDR3 region has the DNA TGTGCCAGCAGTTTAATCGGAGGGAATGGCTACACCTTC.

In its sample, this clone was seen once. V usage is TRBV7-2 and J usage is TRBJ2-5, with 7 positions matching TRBD2. The CDR3 consists of 14 residues. Per germline, CDR1 SGHTA and CDR2 FQGNSA. V dropped 6 bases and J dropped 1; count of bases not matched to a gene: 5. CDR3 in DNA: TGTGCCAGCAGTGACAGCGGGGTCCAAGAGACCCAGTACTTC. Translating gives CASSDSGVQETQYF.

The CDR3 loop is CATSRGGAGGSTEQFF. The DNA for the CDR3 is TGTGCCACCAGCAGAGGCGGGGCGGGAGGGTCCACTGAGCAGTTCTTC. This chain uses TRBV15 with TRBJ2-1; 9 positions agree with TRBD2. The V gene end was trimmed by 1 base and the J gene end by 9 bases; junction bases not matched to a gene: 10. The CDR3 is made up of 16 amino acids. Germline-derived CDR1 and CDR2 are LNHNV and YYDKDF (reference sequence).